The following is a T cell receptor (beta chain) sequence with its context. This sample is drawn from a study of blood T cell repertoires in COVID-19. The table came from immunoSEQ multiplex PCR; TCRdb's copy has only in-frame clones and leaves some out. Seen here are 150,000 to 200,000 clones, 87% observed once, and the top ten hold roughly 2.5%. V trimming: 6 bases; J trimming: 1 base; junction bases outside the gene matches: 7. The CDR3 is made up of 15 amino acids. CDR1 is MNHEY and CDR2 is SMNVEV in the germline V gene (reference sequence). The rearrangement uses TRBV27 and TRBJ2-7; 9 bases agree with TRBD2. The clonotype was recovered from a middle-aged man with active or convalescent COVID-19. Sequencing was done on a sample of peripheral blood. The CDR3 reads CASRFVAGGSYEQYF. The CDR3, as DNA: TGTGCCAGCAGATTTGTCGCGGGGGGGTCCTACGAGCAGTACTTC.